This TCR beta chain was found in a study of blood T cell repertoires in COVID-19 (dated by TCRdb to 2020 to 2021). Study-wide context: Samples from collaborators originated in the United States, Italy and Spain and spanned both the acute and convalescent phases of COVID-19. The material from the prospective study consisted of cDNA or gDNA derived from T cells, B-cell-depleted T cells, or PBMCs. The dataset comprised deeply sampled blood TCRbeta repertoires from subjects exposed to, actively infected with, or recovered from COVID-19. The repertoires were made available in a free public database intended to serve as a resource for research on the immune response to SARS-CoV-2. The samples were drawn from the first 160 participants of the ongoing ImmuneRACE study and from 1,200 or so subjects provided by 6 global collaborators. The sample metadata nearly always contained a de-identified subject ID, COVID-19 status, age in years and sex. Where available, HLA class I and class II types were taken from metadata supplied by the sample provider and were not determined by assay-based typing. The investigation overall reported the following: The amount of clinical and demographic metadata varied by source and participant and was provided uncurated.

Germline trimming: 4 bases from V, 10 bases from J; junction bases outside gene matches: 5. CDR1 is given as LGHNA and CDR2 as YNFKEQ, both from the germline V gene. Its CDR3 holds 14 amino acids, cysteine through phenylalanine. Only CDR3 DNA is held: 42 bases, read in frame from base 1. The collaborating institutions used their own protocols to collect whole blood in K2EDTA tubes. For TCRbeta analysis, collaborators shipped samples as frozen whole blood, isolated PBMCs, or DNA extracted from either of those sample types. TCRbeta CDR3 regions were amplified from genomic DNA by means of the immunoSEQ Assay, a bias-controlled multiplex PCR. The authors' pipeline ran thus. The number of nucleated cells in each sample was estimated by amplification of reference gene primers within the assay. To quantify the absolute abundance of each unique TCRbeta CDR3 rearrangement, sequence reads were collapsed and filtered. Productive Simpson clonality was computed per sample as the square root of Simpson's diversity index over productive rearrangements. TCRdb re-hosts the immuneACCESS table, in-frame sequences only. Its copies lack some clones; in the studies checked, an unresolved V gene accounts for under half of them, and the cause for the rest is not known. The V and J calls and clone size come from that table; D and trimming were worked out from the DNA. This sample has under 400,000 clones in its table, and roughly 90% of those were observed once. The top ten clonotypes cover about 6.5% of the sample.

As for this clone: There is no known antigen for this receptor. No base quality values were provided; no much bigger clone lies one nucleotide off.

The chain is encoded by TRBV4-2 joined to TRBJ2-1; 12 central nucleotides agree with TRBD1. The sequence came from a man between 18 and 35 years old with active or convalescent COVID-19. The sequenced material came from peripheral blood. The DNA is as follows: TGTGCCAGCAGCCCGGGACAGGGGGCCTCAGAGCAGTTCTTC. The translation is CASSPGQGASEQFF.